The 21 T cell receptor beta chains below were found in one sample sequenced in a study of cytomegalovirus exposure and HLA in healthy donors. The PCR employed 60 Vbeta primers together with 13 Jbeta primers. Clones were sequenced by immunoSEQ multiplex PCR, and TCRdb holds only the in-frame ones, with some missing. The sample records 170,000 or so clones, around 78% being singletons. Sequenced input: PBMCs. The receptors shown here come from a woman aged 50 to 60 in good health and CMV-seropositive.

This chain connects TRBV4-2 to TRBJ1-5, with D perhaps TRBD1 (5 bases). V was cut by 1 base and J by 5 bases, with 15 bases left in between. The CDR3 extends over 16 amino acids. Germline V CDR1 and CDR2: LGHNA, YNFKEQ. The CDR3 coding sequence is TGTGCCAGCAGCCAAGTTCTTGGGCAGGGCGATCAGCCCCAGCATTTT. Its protein product is CASSQVLGQGDQPQHF.

The genes are TRBV5-4 and TRBJ2-7; 8 bases line up with TRBD2. Germline V gene sequence: CDR1 SGHNT, CDR2 YYREEE (reference sequence). This CDR3 spans 15 amino acids. V was clipped by 0 bases and J by 2 bases; unmatched bases: 4. The CDR3 nucleotides read TGTGCCAGCAGCTTGGAAAGCGGGAGAACCTACGAGCAGTACTTC. Protein: CASSLESGRTYEQYF.

The rearrangement joins TRBV15 to TRBJ2-1; 9 bases line up with TRBD2. After removal of 3 bases from V and 10 bases from J, the junction contained 13 bases not matched to a gene. The CDR3 has 16 amino acids. Germline loops: CDR1 LNHNV, CDR2 YYDKDF (reference sequence). The CDR3 protein is CATSSGLTSGESEQFF. DNA of the CDR3: TGTGCCACCAGCAGTGGCTTGACTAGCGGCGAGTCCGAGCAGTTCTTC. Combining the CDR3 with reference TRBV15 and TRBJ2-1 gives the whole variable domain DAMVIQNPRYQVTQFGKPVTLSCSQTLNHNVMYWYQQKSSQAPKLLFHYYDKDFNNEADTPDNFQSRRPNTSFCFLDIRSPGLGDTAMYLCATSSGLTSGESEQFFGPGTRLTVL.

The chain combines TRBV9 with TRBJ1-6; 9 bases are shared with TRBD1. V trimming: 6 bases; J trimming: 7 bases; junction bases outside the gene matches: 8. Per the germline V gene, CDR1 is SGDLS and CDR2 is YYNGEE. The CDR3 has 15 residues. CDR3 protein: CASTPGQGTNSPLHF. CDR3 DNA sequence: TGTGCCAGCACCCCGGGACAGGGTACGAATTCACCCCTCCACTTT.

The chain recombines TRBV30 with TRBJ1-6; the match to TRBD1 covers 9 bases. Losses at the gene ends were 4 bases for V and 9 bases for J; bases not matched to a gene: 7. This CDR3 has 14 residues. Germline values: CDR1 GTSNPN, CDR2 SVGIG (reference sequence). Here the CDR3 reads CAWNPGTGFSPLHF. CDR3 DNA sequence: TGTGCCTGGAATCCCGGGACAGGGTTTTCACCCCTCCACTTT.

The chain carries TRBV6-1 and TRBJ2-7; 9 bases fit TRBD1. CDR3 length: 15 residues. The trim removed 6 bases at V and 5 bases at J, leaving 11 bases unmatched. Germline V gene sequence: CDR1 MNHNS, CDR2 SASEGT. The CDR3 coding sequence is TGTGCCAGCAGGAGACCGGGACAGGGAATCAACGAGCAGTACTTC. Encoded protein: CASRRPGQGINEQYF.

V gene TRBV5-1 combines with J gene TRBJ2-5; tentatively, D is TRBD1 (5 bases). Germline lookup yields CDR1 SGHRS and CDR2 YFSETQ. V lost 1 base and J 4 bases, leaving 11 bases between the germline ends. This CDR3 region has 14 residues. This chain's CDR3 is CASSLLGDRETQYF. For the CDR3, the DNA is TGCGCCAGCAGCTTGCTAGGGGATCGAGAGACCCAGTACTTC.

This chain links TRBV10-3 with TRBJ1-1; 12 bases line up with TRBD1. The CDR3 sequence is 18 residues long. V shed 6 bases and J 1 base; nucleotides not matched to a gene: 12. The V gene's germline CDR1 is ENHRY and CDR2 SYGVKD. In DNA, the CDR3 is TGTGCCATCAGGCCTTTTCCGGGACAGGGGGCCGGGAACACTGAAGCTTTCTTT. Its protein product is CAIRPFPGQGAGNTEAFF.

CDR3 sequence (DNA): TGCGCCAGCAGCCTACAGGGTGGTCAGCCCCAGCATTTT. Translating gives CASSLQGGQPQHF. The gene calls are TRBV5-1 and TRBJ1-5; tentative D call: TRBD1 (6 bases). The CDR3 runs to 13 residues. Germline assignment: CDR1 SGHRS and CDR2 YFSETQ. Trimming cost V 4 bases and J 6 bases, with 11 bases left between them.

The chain joins TRBV4-1 to TRBJ1-1; 7 bases match TRBD1. Germline V gives CDR1 MGHRA, CDR2 YSYEKL. With 0 bases clipped from V and 0 bases from J, the junction kept 4 bases outside the gene matches. The CDR3 is 16 residues long. The CDR3 loop is CASSQDPGQMNTEAFF. CDR3 DNA: TGCGCCAGCAGCCAAGATCCGGGACAGATGAACACTGAAGCTTTCTTT.

This clone was found a few times. The V gene is TRBV5-6, the J gene TRBJ1-5, with 8 bases identical to TRBD1. V was pared by 0 bases and J by 4 bases, with 9 bases of the junction left unmatched. This CDR3 comprises 17 residues. Germline-derived CDR1 and CDR2 are SGHDT and YYEEEE. CDR3 sequence reads: CASSLADRALKNQPQHF. For the CDR3, the DNA is TGTGCCAGCAGCTTGGCGGACAGGGCGCTAAAGAATCAGCCCCAGCATTTT.

The J gene is TRBJ2-1, the V gene TRBV6-5; weak D call: TRBD1 (6 bases). Germline loops: CDR1 MNHEY, CDR2 SVGAGI. The CDR3 contains 15 residues. V lost 6 bases to trimming and J lost 6 bases, with 18 bases between them. CDR3 DNA sequence: TGTGCCAGCAGGATAGGGACACCTCGATCCAATGAGCAGTTCTTC. It encodes CASRIGTPRSNEQFF.

This chain links TRBV2 with TRBJ1-1; a possible D gene is TRBD1 (6 bases). Trimming took off 0 bases at V and 6 bases at J, with 20 bases between the two ends. Germline values: CDR1 SNHLY, CDR2 FYNNEI. The CDR3 is 17 residues long. CDR3 loop: CASSEALIWGPGAEAFF. The CDR3 nucleotides read TGTGCCAGCAGTGAAGCTCTCATTTGGGGGCCAGGGGCTGAAGCTTTCTTT.

This clone was counted a few times. The V gene is TRBV6-5, the J gene TRBJ1-2; no definite D call. CDR3 length: 14 amino acids. CDR1 and CDR2 (germline): MNHEY, SVGAGI. The germline V and J ends were trimmed by 6 bases and 8 bases, with 19 bases remaining between them. The CDR3 nucleotides read TGTGCCAGCAGACCTGGGGAGCCTATCGGGGGCTACACCTTC. Translated, it gives CASRPGEPIGGYTF.

This clone was counted only a few times. This rearrangement joins TRBV4-2 to TRBJ1-1, with 7 nucleotides matching TRBD1. The CDR3 contains 16 residues. The V segment lost 4 bases and the J segment 5 bases; nucleotides outside the gene matches: 13. Germline assignment: CDR1 LGHNA and CDR2 YNFKEQ. DNA for the CDR3: TGTGCCAGCAGCCCAGGCCCCTTGACAGGGTCGACTGAAGCTTTCTTT. This gives the protein CASSPGPLTGSTEAFF.

In its sample, this clone was seen a few times. The chain combines TRBV9 with TRBJ1-1, with a possible D match to TRBD1 (5 bases). CDR1 and CDR2 from the germline V gene are SGDLS and YYNGEE. The V gene lost 4 bases and the J gene lost 3 bases, with 16 bases spanning the gap. This CDR3 has 15 residues. The CDR3 DNA reads as TGTGCCAGCAGCCCAGACGGGGGTCTCCACACTGAAGCTTTCTTT. Translation: CASSPDGGLHTEAFF.

This chain uses TRBV7-9 with TRBJ2-1; maybe TRBD1 (5 bases). The germline V gene has CDR1 SEHNR and CDR2 FQNEAQ (reference sequence). With 4 bases removed from V and 10 bases from J, the gap between germline ends came to 23 bases. The CDR3 runs to 16 residues. CDR3 residues: CASSSPLWGYPQEQFF. The CDR3 DNA is TGTGCCAGCAGCTCCCCGTTATGGGGCTATCCTCAGGAGCAGTTCTTC.

This rearrangement joins TRBV7-2 to TRBJ2-4; D perhaps matches TRBD1 (6 bases). CDR1 and CDR2 from the germline V gene are SGHTA and FQGNSA. The CDR3 consists of 15 residues. V gave up 5 bases and J gave up 2 bases, with 13 bases separating them. The CDR3: CASSPKQGSKNIQYF. CDR3 in DNA: TGTGCCAGCAGCCCAAAACAGGGTTCCAAAAACATTCAGTACTTC.

V is TRBV19 and J is TRBJ2-2, with TRBD1 matching over 9 bases. The CDR3 is 17 residues long. Germline-derived CDR1 and CDR2 are LNHDA and SQIVND (reference sequence). Germline trimming cut 7 bases from V and 5 bases from J; bases unmatched to any gene: 14. The CDR3 here is CASNGLLQGAYTGELFF. CDR3 bases: TGTGCCAGTAACGGCCTCTTACAGGGGGCATATACCGGGGAGCTGTTTTTT.

The sample holds one count of this clone. V gene TRBV2 combines with J gene TRBJ2-5, with 9 bases aligning to TRBD1. The germline gives CDR1 SNHLY, CDR2 FYNNEI. The ends lost 5 bases at V and 7 bases at J; junction bases unmatched: 5. CDR3 length: 13 residues. CDR3 sequence (DNA): TGTGCCAGCAGTACAGGGGGCCCGGGGACCCAGTACTTC. This encodes CASSTGGPGTQYF.

The CDR3 reads CASSPQEASSYEQYF. DNA for the CDR3: TGTGCCAGCAGCCCTCAAGAGGCTAGCTCCTACGAGCAGTACTTC. This chain joins TRBV9 and TRBJ2-7; D is unresolved. The V end lost 4 bases, the J end lost 0 bases, and 14 bases lay between the germline ends. The V gene's germline CDR1 is SGDLS and CDR2 YYNGEE. CDR3 length: 15 amino acids.